The clone carrying this T cell receptor (beta chain) was detected only a few times. Original processing methods: How many nucleated cells were present was estimated from reference gene primer amplification. The method was immunoSEQ multiplex PCR; TCRdb's version includes in-frame clones alone and lacks a portion of them. The DNA gave D and trimming, while V, J and clone size come from that table. The table has 95,000 to 100,000 clones, about 90% seen once. Patients in Seattle were enrolled during active infection, then followed longitudinally. This sample is part of a study of blood T cell repertoires in COVID-19. About the research overall: Acute and convalescent COVID-19 samples came from the United States, Italy and Spain. PBMCs, B-cell-depleted T cells, or T cells provided the cDNA or gDNA that made up the material.

The V gene lost 8 bases and the J gene lost 8 bases, with 12 bases spanning the gap. Looked up from germline, CDR1 is MDHEN and CDR2 is SYDVKM. CDR3 length: 11 amino acids. This rearrangement joins TRBV28 to TRBJ1-2; D is unresolved. The TCR was taken from a human donor with COVID-19, enrolled during active disease. The donor label of this sample is uncertain. The sample consisted of peripheral blood. CDR3 sequence: CASGQIRGYTF. The CDR3 DNA is TGTGCCAGCGGGCAAATCAGAGGCTACACCTTC.